The T cell receptor (beta chain) described here comes from a study of response to subunit inactivated influenza vaccine. The study's findings and limits: Authors suggested seasonal influenza vaccinations each recruit few new T cells.

In this sample, this clonotype turned up a few times. Antigen: not known. MiXCR, applied by TCRdb to the RT-PCR reads, yields one record per CDR3 protein. This table holds around 480,000 distinct CDR3 sequences, 16% found once. Germline loops: CDR1 MNHNS, CDR2 SASEGT. V lost 6 bases and J lost 0; bases outside the gene matches: 13. The CDR3 is 19 amino acids. The sequenced sample was CD4+ T cells sorted from PBMCs, obtained 23 months after vaccination. The gene calls are TRBV6-1 and TRBJ2-1; 11 bases align to TRBD2. This clonotype was obtained from a man aged 50-75 years who received an inactivated influenza vaccine. The CDR3 DNA is TGTGCCAGCAGGGGTCTTGGGACTAGCGGCCCAAGCTCCTACAATGAGCAGTTCTTC. Protein product: CASRGLGTSGPSSYNEQFF.